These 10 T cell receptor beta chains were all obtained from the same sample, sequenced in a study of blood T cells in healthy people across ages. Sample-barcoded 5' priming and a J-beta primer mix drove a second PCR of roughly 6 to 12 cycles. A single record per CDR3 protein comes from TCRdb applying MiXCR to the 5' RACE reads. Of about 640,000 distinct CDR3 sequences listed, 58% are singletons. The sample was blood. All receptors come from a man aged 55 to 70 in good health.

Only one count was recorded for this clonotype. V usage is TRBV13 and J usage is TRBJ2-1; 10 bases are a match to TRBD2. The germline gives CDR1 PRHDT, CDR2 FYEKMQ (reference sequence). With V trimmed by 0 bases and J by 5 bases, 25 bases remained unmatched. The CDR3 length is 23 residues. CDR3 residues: CASSLGLGGAKASGGESHNEQFF. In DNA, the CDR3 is TGTGCCAGCAGCTTAGGGCTGGGGGGGGCTAAAGCCAGCGGGGGGGAGTCCCACAATGAGCAGTTCTTC.

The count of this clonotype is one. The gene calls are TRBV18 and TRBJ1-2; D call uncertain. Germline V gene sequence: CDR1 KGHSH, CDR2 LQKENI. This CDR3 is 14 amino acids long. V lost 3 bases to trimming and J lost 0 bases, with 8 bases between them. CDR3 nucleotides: TGTGCCAGCTCACCGGCGGCAGCTAACTATGGCTACACCTTC. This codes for CASSPAAANYGYTF.

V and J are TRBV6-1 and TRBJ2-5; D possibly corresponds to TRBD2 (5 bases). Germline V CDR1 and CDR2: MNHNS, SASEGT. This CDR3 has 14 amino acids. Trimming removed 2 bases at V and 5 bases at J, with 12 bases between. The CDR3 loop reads CASSEWGDRETQYF. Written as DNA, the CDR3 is TGTGCCAGCAGTGAATGGGGAGACCGGGAGACCCAGTACTTC.

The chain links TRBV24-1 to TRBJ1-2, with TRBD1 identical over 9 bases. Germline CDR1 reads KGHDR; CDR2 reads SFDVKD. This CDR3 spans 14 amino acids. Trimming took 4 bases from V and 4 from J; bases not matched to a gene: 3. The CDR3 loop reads CATSEGQGTYGYTF. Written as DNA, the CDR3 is TGTGCCACCAGTGAAGGACAGGGGACCTATGGCTACACCTTC.

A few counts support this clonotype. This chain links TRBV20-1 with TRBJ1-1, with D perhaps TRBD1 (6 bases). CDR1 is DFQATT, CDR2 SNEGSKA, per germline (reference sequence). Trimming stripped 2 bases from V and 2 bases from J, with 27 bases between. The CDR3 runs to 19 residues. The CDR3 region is CSARKESGHWASFNTEAFF. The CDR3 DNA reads TGCAGTGCTAGAAAGGAATCGGGACACTGGGCCTCTTTTAACACTGAAGCTTTCTTT.

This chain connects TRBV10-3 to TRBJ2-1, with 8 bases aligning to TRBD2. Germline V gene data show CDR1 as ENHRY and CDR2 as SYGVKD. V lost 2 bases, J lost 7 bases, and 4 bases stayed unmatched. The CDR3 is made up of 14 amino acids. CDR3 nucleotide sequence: TGTGCCATCAGTGAGGGCGGGGGGCGGAATGAGCAGTTCTTC. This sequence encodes CAISEGGGRNEQFF.

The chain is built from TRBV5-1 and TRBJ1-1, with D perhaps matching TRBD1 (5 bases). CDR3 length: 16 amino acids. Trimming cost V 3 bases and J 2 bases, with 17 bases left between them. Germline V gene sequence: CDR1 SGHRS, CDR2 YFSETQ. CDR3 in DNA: TGCGCCAGCAGCTATGGGAGAGGGCAGGGCAACACTGAAGCTTTCTTT. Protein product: CASSYGRGQGNTEAFF.

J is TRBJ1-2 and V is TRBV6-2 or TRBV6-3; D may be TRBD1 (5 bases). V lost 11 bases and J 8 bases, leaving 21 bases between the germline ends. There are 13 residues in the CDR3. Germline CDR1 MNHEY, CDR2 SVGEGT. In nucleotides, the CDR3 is TGTGCCTCTCACTCAACAGGATTCGAAGGCTACACCTTC. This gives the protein CASHSTGFEGYTF.

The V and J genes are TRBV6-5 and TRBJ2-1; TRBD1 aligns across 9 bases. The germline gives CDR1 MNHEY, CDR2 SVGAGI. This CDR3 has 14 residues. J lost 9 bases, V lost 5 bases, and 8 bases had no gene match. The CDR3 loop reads CASSLGDRVAEQFF. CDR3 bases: TGTGCCAGCAGTCTAGGGGACAGGGTGGCTGAGCAGTTCTTC.

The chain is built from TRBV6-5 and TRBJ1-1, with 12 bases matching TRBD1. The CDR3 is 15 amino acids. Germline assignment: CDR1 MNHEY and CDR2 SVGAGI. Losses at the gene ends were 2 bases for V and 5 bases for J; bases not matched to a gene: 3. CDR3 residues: CASSYGDRGQTEAFF. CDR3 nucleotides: TGTGCCAGCAGTTACGGGGACAGGGGGCAAACTGAAGCTTTCTTT.